This TCR beta chain was sequenced in a study of blood T cells in healthy people across ages. For the study at large: There was about one barcoded beta molecule captured by template switching per two T cells. Study-level points and caveats: Diversity estimated from one million T cells was considered an underestimate. Older age went with lower TCR beta diversity per million T cells, in a roughly linear way.

Total RNA was extracted at no less than 5.5 micrograms per sample. Primed by a sample-barcoded 5' primer and a J-beta primer mix, a second PCR proceeded for roughly 7 to 12 cycles. TCRdb analysed the 5' RACE reads with MiXCR anew, one entry per CDR3 protein. The sample yields about 1.6 million distinct CDR3 sequences, about 35% seen once. In its sample, this clonotype was seen many times. Antigen specificity is unknown. At one end the junction does not follow the germline gene, possibly because of a read error. The TCR was taken from a woman younger than 45 in good health. Specimen: blood.

CDR3 in amino acids: CSAEMGTNPDTQYF. CDR3 DNA: TGCAGCGCTGAAATGGGGACAAACCCAGATACGCAGTATTTT. The rearrangement joins TRBV29-1 to TRBJ2-3; tentatively, D is TRBD1 (6 bases). The CDR3 sequence is 14 residues long. Looked up from germline, CDR1 is SQVTM and CDR2 is ANQGSEA.